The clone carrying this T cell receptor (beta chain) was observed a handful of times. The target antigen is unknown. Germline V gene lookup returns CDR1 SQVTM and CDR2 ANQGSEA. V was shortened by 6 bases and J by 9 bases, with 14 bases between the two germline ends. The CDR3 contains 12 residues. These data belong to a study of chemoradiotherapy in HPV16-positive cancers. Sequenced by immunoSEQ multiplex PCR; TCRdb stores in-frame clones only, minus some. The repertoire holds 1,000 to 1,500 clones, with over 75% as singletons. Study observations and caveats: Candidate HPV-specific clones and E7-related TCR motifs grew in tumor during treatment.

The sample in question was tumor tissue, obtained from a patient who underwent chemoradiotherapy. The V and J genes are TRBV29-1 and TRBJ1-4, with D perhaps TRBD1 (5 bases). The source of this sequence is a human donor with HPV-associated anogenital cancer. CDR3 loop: CSVGHIQKKLFF. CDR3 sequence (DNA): TGCAGCGTCGGACATATACAGAAAAAACTGTTTTTT.